Following are 31 T cell receptor beta chains from one sample sequenced in a study of OX40 agonist ivuxolimab in advanced cancers. The assay was immunoSEQ multiplex PCR, and TCRdb's table has in-frame clones only and misses some. Counted here are roughly 56,000 clones, roughly 88% occurring once; the ten biggest clones make up about 2.4%. The material was CD4+ or CD8+ T cells sorted from blood, obtained in a trial of the OX40 agonist ivuxolimab. The receptors were gathered from an adult with an advanced solid tumor such as melanoma, head and neck, liver or kidney cancer.

The rearrangement links TRBV10-3 to TRBJ2-3; TRBD1 agrees at 7 bases. The CDR3 has 14 residues. Germline assignment: CDR1 ENHRY and CDR2 SYGVKD. After removal of 7 bases from V and 0 bases from J, the junction contained 4 bases not matched to a gene. CDR3: CAIKPGGSTDTQYF. CDR3 in DNA: TGTGCCATCAAGCCAGGGGGAAGCACAGATACGCAGTATTTT.

The chain uses TRBV28 and TRBJ2-5; possible D gene TRBD1, 6 bases. The J call may be faulty, since TRBJ2-7 better matches the DNA end. This CDR3 comprises 15 residues. Germline V gives CDR1 MDHEN, CDR2 SYDVKM. CDR3 DNA: TGTGCCAGCAGTTCGACAGGCCAATCGACCTACGAGCAGTACTTC. Protein sequence: CASSSTGQSTYEQYF.

The rearrangement uses TRBV29-1 and TRBJ2-6; D is possibly TRBD1 (6 bases). Looked up from germline, CDR1 is SQVTM and CDR2 is ANQGSEA. The CDR3 covers 15 residues. Trimming took off 6 bases at V and 0 bases at J, with 12 bases between the two ends. The CDR3 spells CSVGTPDSGANVLTF. The CDR3 DNA sequence: TGCAGCGTGGGGACACCAGACTCTGGGGCCAACGTCCTGACTTTC.

The chain is built from TRBV4-2 and TRBJ2-2; D remains ambiguous. Germline CDR1 reads LGHNA; CDR2 reads YNFKEQ. Trimming pared 0 bases from V and 1 base from J, leaving 6 bases between. This CDR3 is 15 amino acids long. CDR3 in DNA: TGTGCCAGCAGCCAAGAGGTTAGGAACACCGGGGAGCTGTTTTTT. It yields the protein CASSQEVRNTGELFF.

CDR3 nucleotides: TGCAGCGTTGAAGATCGAATTATAGCGGGGGGTCTATCAGATACGCAGTATTTT. The encoded protein is CSVEDRIIAGGLSDTQYF. The chain joins TRBV29-1 to TRBJ2-3, with 10 bases matching TRBD2. The CDR3 has 18 amino acids. Germline assignment: CDR1 SQVTM and CDR2 ANQGSEA. Losses at the gene ends were 0 bases for V and 4 bases for J; bases not matched to a gene: 13.

This chain uses TRBV7-9 with TRBJ2-3; D gene unclear. The CDR3 length is 14 residues. Trimming shortened V by 0 bases and J by 2 bases, and 6 bases separated the two germline ends. The germline CDR1 and CDR2 sequences are SEHNR and FQNEAQ (reference sequence). This chain's CDR3 is CASSLALATDTQYF. The CDR3 region has the DNA TGTGCCAGCAGCTTAGCTTTGGCCACAGATACGCAGTATTTT.

This clone has a single count. This rearrangement joins TRBV9 to TRBJ1-6; D may be TRBD1 (5 bases). This CDR3 spans 13 amino acids. Germline V gene data show CDR1 as SGDLS and CDR2 as YYNGEE. Trimming cost V 0 bases and J 11 bases, with 9 bases left between them. CDR3 nucleotides: TGTGCCAGCAGCGTAGTGGGGCCGGCACCCCTCCACTTT. Amino acid sequence: CASSVVGPAPLHF.

V is TRBV7-9 and J is TRBJ2-1; D is unclear. The CDR3 sequence is 14 residues long. The V gene lost 2 bases and the J gene lost 5 bases, with 10 bases spanning the gap. Germline assignment: CDR1 SEHNR and CDR2 FQNEAQ (reference sequence). The CDR3 DNA follows: TGTGCCAGCAGCTTACCAGAGCTAAACAATGAGCAGTTCTTC. Its protein product is CASSLPELNNEQFF. The whole variable domain, remainder taken from reference TRBV7-9 and TRBJ2-1, is DTGVSQNPRHKITKRGQNVTFRCDPISEHNRLYWYRQTLGQGPEFLTYFQNEAQLEKSRLLSDRFSAERPKGSFSTLEIQRTEQGDSAMYLCASSLPELNNEQFFGPGTRLTVL.

The V and J genes are TRBV18 and TRBJ2-5; perhaps TRBD2 as D (5 bases). This CDR3 contains 12 residues. Germline lookup yields CDR1 KGHSH and CDR2 LQKENI. The V gene lost 4 bases and the J gene lost 5 bases, with 8 bases spanning the gap. For the CDR3, the DNA is TGTGCCAGCTCACGAGGGCGGGAGACCCAGTACTTC. Protein product: CASSRGRETQYF.

V usage is TRBV30 and J usage is TRBJ2-4, with D uncertain. Germline-derived CDR1 and CDR2 are GTSNPN and SVGIG (reference sequence). The CDR3 consists of 15 residues. Deletions cut 0 bases from V and 7 bases from J, with 16 bases between. The CDR3 DNA follows: TGTGCCTGGAGTGTACTTCAGTCGACCATCAACATTCAGTACTTC. Its translation is CAWSVLQSTINIQYF.

This clone was picked up one time. This chain uses TRBV12-5 with TRBJ2-1, with D perhaps being TRBD1 or TRBD2 (5 bases each). CDR1 and CDR2 from the germline V gene are LGHNT and FRNRAP. Trimming pared 3 bases from V and 6 bases from J, leaving 12 bases between. CDR3 length: 14 residues. Here the CDR3 DNA reads TGTGCTAGTGGTTTAGAGGGGCCCCCCAATGAGCAGTTCTTC. Translating gives CASGLEGPPNEQFF.

V and J are TRBV2 and TRBJ1-2; 7 bases are a match to TRBD1. The CDR3 has 13 amino acids. Germline loops: CDR1 SNHLY, CDR2 FYNNEI. The V segment lost 6 bases and the J segment 6 bases; nucleotides outside the gene matches: 7. The CDR3, as DNA: TGTGCCAGCAGGATGACAGGGTTTGATGGCTACACCTTC. It codes for CASRMTGFDGYTF.

The chain carries TRBV7-4 and TRBJ1-6; no reliable D call. This CDR3 spans 15 amino acids. CDR1 and CDR2 (germline): SGHVT, SQSDAQ. The V end lost 5 bases, the J end lost 11 bases, and 19 bases lay between the germline ends. The CDR3 nucleotides read TGTGCCAGCAGCCCTCGGATCAGATCTTTAGCACCCCTCCACTTT. Amino acids: CASSPRIRSLAPLHF.

This sequence joins TRBV6-1 and TRBJ2-5; no firm D call. The CDR3 has 14 residues. The germline V gene encodes CDR1 MNHNS and CDR2 SASEGT. Trimming left V 1 base short and J 5 bases short, with 11 bases between. The DNA for the CDR3 is TGTGCCAGCAGTGAAGAGTCCCGGGTTGAGACCCAGTACTTC. Translated, it gives CASSEESRVETQYF.

V is TRBV27 and J is TRBJ2-5; TRBD2 aligns across 8 bases. Germline V gene data show CDR1 as MNHEY and CDR2 as SMNVEV (reference sequence). The V segment lost 3 bases and the J segment 1 base; nucleotides outside the gene matches: 1. The CDR3 extends over 14 amino acids. DNA for the CDR3: TGTGCCAGCAGTTTGCGGGGGGCCCAAGAGACCCAGTACTTC. Amino acids: CASSLRGAQETQYF.

This chain links TRBV18 with TRBJ2-7; TRBD1 is a possible D gene (5 bases). This CDR3 region has 15 residues. V lost 2 bases and J lost 0, with 11 bases in between. The germline V gene has CDR1 KGHSH and CDR2 LQKENI. CDR3 DNA: TGTGCCAGCTCACCAGGCAGGACAAGCTCCTACGAGCAGTACTTC. Encoded protein: CASSPGRTSSYEQYF.

This rearrangement joins TRBV5-4 to TRBJ2-7; TRBD1 matches 8 bases. CDR1 and CDR2 from the germline V gene are SGHNT and YYREEE (reference sequence). After removal of 4 bases from V and 3 bases from J, the junction contained 12 bases not matched to a gene. The CDR3 consists of 16 residues. As DNA, the CDR3 is TGTGCCAGCAGCGTACCGACAGGGGAGGCAGTCTACGAGCAGTACTTC. Residues: CASSVPTGEAVYEQYF.

The chain is built from TRBV6-1 and TRBJ1-2; D is ambiguous. CDR1 and CDR2 (germline): MNHNS, SASEGT. This CDR3 is built from 15 residues. Trimming took 1 base from V and 4 from J, leaving 13 bases between them. In DNA, the CDR3 is TGTGCCAGCAGTGAAGAGGCAGACCTCGGCTATGGCTACACCTTC. Its translation is CASSEEADLGYGYTF.

V and J are TRBV6-6 and TRBJ1-1; D remains unclear. This CDR3 comprises 13 residues. The germline CDR1 and CDR2 sequences are MNHNY and SVGAGI (reference sequence). Trimming took 2 bases from V and 5 from J, leaving 9 bases between them. CDR3 residues: CASSYPKGTEAFF. The CDR3 nucleotides read TGTGCCAGCAGTTACCCTAAAGGGACTGAAGCTTTCTTT.

The chain employs TRBV5-1 and TRBJ2-5, with no clear D. Germline CDR1 and CDR2: SGHRS and YFSETQ. Deletions cut 0 bases from V and 5 bases from J, with 5 bases between. This CDR3 region has 12 residues. In DNA, the CDR3 is TGCGCCAGCAGCTTGGTTGGGGAGACCCAGTACTTC. This sequence encodes CASSLVGETQYF. The whole variable domain, filled in from reference TRBV5-1 and TRBJ2-5, reads KAGVTQTPRYLIKTRGQQVTLSCSPISGHRSVSWYQQTPGQGLQFLFEYFSETQRNKGNFPGRFSGRQFSNSRSEMNVSTLELGDSALYLCASSLVGETQYFGPGTRLLVL.

This clone appeared once. J is TRBJ1-1 and V is TRBV5-1, with unresolved D. The CDR3 extends over 17 amino acids. Germline lookup yields CDR1 SGHRS and CDR2 YFSETQ. V lost 0 bases and J lost 1, with 16 bases in between. CDR3 sequence reads: CASSLAATSTWNTEAFF. The CDR3 DNA reads TGCGCCAGCAGCTTGGCGGCAACTTCGACTTGGAACACTGAAGCTTTCTTT.

This clone is deemed medium-sized. The chain carries TRBV7-9 and TRBJ2-3, with no clear D. The length of the CDR3 is 14 residues. V lost 1 base, J lost 6 bases, and 11 bases lay in between. Germline-derived CDR1 and CDR2 are SEHNR and FQNEAQ (reference sequence). This CDR3 is CASSLGGVGDTQYF. The CDR3 DNA is TGTGCCAGCAGCTTAGGAGGAGTAGGGGATACGCAGTATTTT.

V gene TRBV9 combines with J gene TRBJ2-2; D gene ambiguous. There are 13 residues in the CDR3. Germline V gives CDR1 SGDLS, CDR2 YYNGEE. V was trimmed by 0 bases and J by 6 bases, leaving 6 bases between them. The CDR3 DNA reads TGTGCCAGCAGCGTAGTGGCCCCCGGGGAGCTGTTTTTT. Translation gives CASSVVAPGELFF.

This clone appeared a few times. The genes are TRBV6-5 and TRBJ1-5; D uncertain. Germline V CDR1 and CDR2: MNHEY, SVGAGI. Trimming took 5 bases from V and 4 from J, leaving 12 bases between them. The CDR3 is 14 amino acids. The CDR3 reads CASSIDMANQPQHF. DNA of the CDR3: TGTGCCAGCAGTATCGACATGGCGAATCAGCCCCAGCATTTT.

The CDR3 sequence is CASSSGQGGTGNTIYF. In nucleotides, the CDR3 is TGTGCCAGCAGCTCTGGACAGGGCGGTACTGGAAACACCATATATTTT. The V and J genes are TRBV11-2 and TRBJ1-3; 8 bases align to TRBD1. This CDR3 comprises 16 residues. The V segment lost 4 bases and the J segment 2 bases; nucleotides outside the gene matches: 7. Germline-derived CDR1 and CDR2 are SGHAT and FQNNGV.

The rearrangement joins TRBV6-1 to TRBJ1-4; TRBD1 might be the D (5 bases). The ends were cut back, 4 bases at V and 5 bases at J, with 8 bases in the middle. This CDR3 has 13 amino acids. Per the germline V gene, CDR1 is MNHNS and CDR2 is SASEGT. CDR3 loop: CASSGGRNEKLFF. The CDR3 DNA reads as TGTGCCAGCAGTGGGGGGAGAAATGAAAAACTGTTTTTT.

Regarding this clone: The junction departs from germline at one end; a sequencing error may be responsible. J is TRBJ2-5 and V is TRBV7-7, with D unresolved. The CDR3 covers 15 residues. From germline, CDR1 is SSHAT and CDR2 FNYEAQ (reference sequence). CDR3 loop: CASSLEFGGQETQYF. The CDR3 DNA is TGTGCTAGCAGCTTAGAATTCGGCGGCCAAGAGACCCAGTACTTC.

The V gene is TRBV7-3, the J gene TRBJ2-2; maybe TRBD2 (7 bases). The V gene's germline CDR1 is SGHTA and CDR2 FQGTGA. The CDR3 extends over 15 amino acids. The ends were cut back, 1 base at V and 7 bases at J, with 13 bases in the middle. The CDR3 is CASSLSGGRSGELFF. In DNA form, the CDR3 reads TGTGCCAGCAGCTTAAGCGGGGGCCGCAGCGGGGAGCTGTTTTTT. Full variable domain (outside the CDR3, taken from reference TRBV7-3 and TRBJ2-2): GAGVSQTPSNKVTEKGKYVELRCDPISGHTALYWYRQSLGQGPEFLIYFQGTGAADDSGLPNDRFFAVRPEGSVSTLKIQRTERGDSAVYLCASSLSGGRSGELFFGEGSRLTVL.

J is TRBJ2-2 and V is TRBV6-1; 7 positions agree with TRBD2. Germline V gene sequence: CDR1 MNHNS, CDR2 SASEGT. The CDR3 length is 17 residues. V gave up 0 bases and J gave up 4 bases; unmatched junction bases: 8. The CDR3 coding sequence is TGTGCCAGCAGTGAAGCCCTAGGGGAGGGCGCCACCGGGGAGCTGTTTTTT. It specifies CASSEALGEGATGELFF.

The chain carries TRBV7-9 and TRBJ2-7; D is ambiguous. CDR3 length: 13 amino acids. From germline, CDR1 is SEHNR and CDR2 FQNEAQ (reference sequence). Trimming cost V 1 base and J 7 bases, with 11 bases left between them. The chain's CDR3 is CASSLGGPLEQYF. Here the CDR3 DNA reads TGTGCCAGCAGCTTAGGCGGCCCGTTGGAGCAGTACTTC.

This chain connects TRBV19 to TRBJ1-6; D unresolved. CDR3 length equals 13 residues. The V gene lost 7 bases and the J gene lost 8 bases, with 12 bases spanning the gap. Germline V gene data show CDR1 as LNHDA and CDR2 as SQIVND (reference sequence). In DNA form, the CDR3 reads TGTGCCAGTAAAGGTGTAATAGATTCACCCCTCCACTTT. This encodes CASKGVIDSPLHF.